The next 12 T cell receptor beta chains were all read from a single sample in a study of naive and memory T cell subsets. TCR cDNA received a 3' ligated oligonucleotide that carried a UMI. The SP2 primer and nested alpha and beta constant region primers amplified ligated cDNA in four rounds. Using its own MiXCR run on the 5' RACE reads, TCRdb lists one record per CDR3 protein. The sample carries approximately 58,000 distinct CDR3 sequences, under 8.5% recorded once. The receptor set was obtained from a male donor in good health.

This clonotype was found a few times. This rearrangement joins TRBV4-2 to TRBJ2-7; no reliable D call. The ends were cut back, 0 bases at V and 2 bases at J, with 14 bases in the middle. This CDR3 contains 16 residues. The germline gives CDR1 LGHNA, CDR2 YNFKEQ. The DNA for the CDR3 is TGTGCCAGCAGCCAAGATGTGGCAGCCACAACCTACGAGCAGTACTTC. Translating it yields CASSQDVAATTYEQYF.

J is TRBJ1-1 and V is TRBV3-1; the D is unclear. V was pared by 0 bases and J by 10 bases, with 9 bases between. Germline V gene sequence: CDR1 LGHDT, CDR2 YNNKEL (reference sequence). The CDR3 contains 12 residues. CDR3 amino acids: CASSQEGRGAFF. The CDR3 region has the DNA TGTGCCAGCAGCCAAGAGGGCCGAGGAGCTTTCTTT.

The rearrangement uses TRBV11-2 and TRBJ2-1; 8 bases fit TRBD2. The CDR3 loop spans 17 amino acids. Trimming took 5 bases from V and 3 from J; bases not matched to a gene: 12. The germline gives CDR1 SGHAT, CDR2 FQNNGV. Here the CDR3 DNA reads TGTGCCAGCAGCCTGGCAGTTTCGGGGGGGTTCTACAATGAGCAGTTCTTC. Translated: CASSLAVSGGFYNEQFF.

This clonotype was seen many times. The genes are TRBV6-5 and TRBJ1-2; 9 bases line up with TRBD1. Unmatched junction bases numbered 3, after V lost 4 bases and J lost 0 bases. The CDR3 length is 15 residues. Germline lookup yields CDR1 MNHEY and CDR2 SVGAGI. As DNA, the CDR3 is TGTGCCAGCAGTTTTCGACAGGGGGCTAACTATGGCTACACCTTC. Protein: CASSFRQGANYGYTF.

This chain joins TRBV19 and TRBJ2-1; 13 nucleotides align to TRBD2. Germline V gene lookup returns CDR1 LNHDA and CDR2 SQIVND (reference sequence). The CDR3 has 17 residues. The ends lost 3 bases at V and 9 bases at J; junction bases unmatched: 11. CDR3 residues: CASSIARTSGGTGEQFF. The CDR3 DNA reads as TGTGCCAGTAGTATCGCTCGGACTAGCGGGGGAACGGGTGAGCAGTTCTTC.

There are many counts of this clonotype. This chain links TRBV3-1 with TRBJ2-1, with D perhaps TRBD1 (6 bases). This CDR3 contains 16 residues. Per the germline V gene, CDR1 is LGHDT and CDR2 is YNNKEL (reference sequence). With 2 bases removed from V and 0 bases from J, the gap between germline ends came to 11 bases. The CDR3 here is CASSQTGSSSYNEQFF. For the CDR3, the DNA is TGTGCCAGCAGCCAAACAGGGTCGAGCTCCTACAATGAGCAGTTCTTC.

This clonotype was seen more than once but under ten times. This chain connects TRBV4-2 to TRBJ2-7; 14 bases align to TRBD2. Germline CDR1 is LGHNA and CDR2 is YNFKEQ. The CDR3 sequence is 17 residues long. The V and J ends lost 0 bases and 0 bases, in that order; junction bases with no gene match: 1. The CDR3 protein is CASSQEGLAGASYEQYF. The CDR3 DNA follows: TGTGCCAGCAGCCAAGAGGGACTAGCGGGGGCCTCCTACGAGCAGTACTTC.

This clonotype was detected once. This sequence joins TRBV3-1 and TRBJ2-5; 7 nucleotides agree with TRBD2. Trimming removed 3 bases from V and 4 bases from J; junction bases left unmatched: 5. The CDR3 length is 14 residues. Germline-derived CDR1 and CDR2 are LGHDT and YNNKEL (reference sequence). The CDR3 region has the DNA TGTGCCAGCAGCCAGACGACTAGCCCAGAGACCCAGTACTTC. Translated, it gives CASSQTTSPETQYF.

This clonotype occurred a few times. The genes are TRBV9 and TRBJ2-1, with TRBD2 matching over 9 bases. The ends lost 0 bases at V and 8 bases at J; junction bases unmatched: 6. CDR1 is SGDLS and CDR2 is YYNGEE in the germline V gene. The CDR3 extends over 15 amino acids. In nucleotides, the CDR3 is TGTGCCAGCAGCGTAGTAGCGGGAGAAGGAGATGAGCAGTTCTTC. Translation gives CASSVVAGEGDEQFF.

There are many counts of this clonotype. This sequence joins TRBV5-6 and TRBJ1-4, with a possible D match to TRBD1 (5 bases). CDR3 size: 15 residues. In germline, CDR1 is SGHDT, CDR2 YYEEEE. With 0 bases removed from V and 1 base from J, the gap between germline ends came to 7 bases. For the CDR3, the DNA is TGTGCCAGCAGCTTGGCTGGGGGAACTAATGAAAAACTGTTTTTT. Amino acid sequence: CASSLAGGTNEKLFF.

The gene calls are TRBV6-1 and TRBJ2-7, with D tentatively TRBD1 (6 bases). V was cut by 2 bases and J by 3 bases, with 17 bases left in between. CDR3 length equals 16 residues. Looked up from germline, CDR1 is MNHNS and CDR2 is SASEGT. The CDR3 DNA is TGTGCCAGCAGTGAAAAACCCCCCACAGGGTACTACGAGCAGTACTTC. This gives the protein CASSEKPPTGYYEQYF.

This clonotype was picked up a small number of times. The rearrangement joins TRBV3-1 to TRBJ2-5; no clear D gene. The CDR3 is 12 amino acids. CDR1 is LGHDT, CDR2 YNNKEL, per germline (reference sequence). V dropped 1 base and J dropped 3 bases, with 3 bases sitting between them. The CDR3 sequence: CASSQGEETQYF. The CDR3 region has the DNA TGTGCCAGCAGCCAAGGGGAAGAGACCCAGTACTTC.